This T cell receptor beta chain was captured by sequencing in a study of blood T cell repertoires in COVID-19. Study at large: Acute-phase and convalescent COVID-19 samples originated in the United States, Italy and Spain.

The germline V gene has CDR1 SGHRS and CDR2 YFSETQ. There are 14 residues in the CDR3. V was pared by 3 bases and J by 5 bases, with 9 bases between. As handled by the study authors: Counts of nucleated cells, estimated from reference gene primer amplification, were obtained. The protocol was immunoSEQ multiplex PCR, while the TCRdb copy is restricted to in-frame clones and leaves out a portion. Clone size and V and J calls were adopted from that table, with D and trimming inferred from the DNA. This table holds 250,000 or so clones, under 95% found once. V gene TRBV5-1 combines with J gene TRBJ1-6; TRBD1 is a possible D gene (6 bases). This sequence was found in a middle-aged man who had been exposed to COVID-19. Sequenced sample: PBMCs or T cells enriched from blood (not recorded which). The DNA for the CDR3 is TGCGCCAGCAGCTACGACAGGAATAATTCACCCCTCCACTTT. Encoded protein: CASSYDRNNSPLHF.